Given below is one T cell receptor beta chain in context. This sample stems from a study of blood T cell repertoires in COVID-19. Per the authors' pipeline: Reference gene primer amplification yielded estimated nucleated cell counts. Some clones are missing from TCRdb's copy, which holds only in-frame ones; the method was immunoSEQ multiplex PCR. V, J and clone size are taken as reported in that table, and D and trimming were inferred from the DNA itself. The sample holds fewer than 200,000 clones, 70% to 90% seen once. The germline V gene has CDR1 PRHDT and CDR2 FYEKMQ (reference sequence). The CDR3 contains 14 residues. The ends were cut back, 3 bases at V and 8 bases at J, with 16 bases in the middle.

This chain joins TRBV13 and TRBJ1-2; D might be TRBD1 (6 bases). Material: peripheral blood. This TCR was sampled from a man in his fifties with active or convalescent COVID-19. This CDR3 reads CASSFRQAMDGYTF. The CDR3 DNA reads as TGTGCCAGCAGCTTCCGACAGGCTATGGACGGCTACACCTTC.